These 9 T cell receptor beta chains were sequenced from one sample in a study of molecular identifiers for immune sequencing clone quantification. MiXCR was run by TCRdb on the PCR reads, yielding one entry per CDR3 protein. The repertoire includes hundreds of thousands of distinct CDR3 sequences, approximately 24% of them detected once, and about 0.78% sits in the top ten. The sequenced sample was naive CD8+ T cells from blood, with Jurkat cell RNA spiked in. Subset: FACS-sorted CD8+CD4-CCR7+CD45RA+ naive T cells. The source is a human donor in good health. Some libraries in this study had Jurkat cell RNA spiked in.

Remarks on this clonotype: One end of the junction varies from germline; a read error may be responsible. The chain is built from TRBV5-6 and TRBJ2-2; 10 bases match TRBD2. The CDR3 is 17 residues long. Germline V CDR1 and CDR2: SGHDT, YYEEEE. CDR3 bases: TGTGCCGGCAGCTTGGAGACTAGCGGGTCTATAATCGGGGAGCTGTTTTTT. Amino acid sequence: CAGSLETSGSIIGELFF.

The chain employs TRBV19 and TRBJ1-1; 7 bases line up with TRBD1. Germline CDR1 reads LNHDA; CDR2 reads SQIVND (reference sequence). The V gene end was trimmed by 4 bases and the J gene end by 0 bases; junction bases not matched to a gene: 2. CDR3 size: 14 residues. The CDR3, as DNA: TGTGCCAGTAGTACGACAGGGTTGAACACTGAAGCTTTCTTT. Amino acid sequence: CASSTTGLNTEAFF.

The sample holds one count of this clonotype. The germline gene is not matched at one end of the junction; a read error may be the cause. The J gene is TRBJ2-7, the V gene TRBV18; possibly TRBD1 or TRBD2 for D (7 bases each). The CDR3 is 13 residues long. The germline V gene encodes CDR1 KGHSH and CDR2 LQKENI. CDR3 DNA sequence: TGTGCCAGCTCACCAGACAGGGACTACAAGCAGTACTTC. Amino acid sequence: CASSPDRDYKQYF. Combining the CDR3 with reference TRBV18 and TRBJ2-7 gives the whole variable domain NAGVMQNPRHLVRRRGQEARLRCSPMKGHSHVYWYRQLPEEGLKFMVYLQKENIIDESGMPKERFSAEFPKEGPSILRIQQVVRGDSAAYFCASSPDRDYKQYFGPGTRLTVT.

The chain recombines TRBV12-3 or TRBV12-4 with TRBJ2-2; D possibly corresponds to TRBD2 (5 bases). The V end lost 7 bases, the J end lost 6 bases, and 24 bases lay between the germline ends. The CDR3 covers 17 residues. The CDR3 region is CASIPPPGKGDPGELFF. Here the CDR3 DNA reads TGTGCCAGCATCCCCCCACCGGGAAAGGGCGATCCCGGGGAGCTGTTTTTT.

Of note for this clonotype: Being one base from a much bigger clone, this may be a read error. The gene calls are TRBV29-1 and TRBJ1-4; D call uncertain. The CDR3 is made up of 13 amino acids. Germline V gene data show CDR1 as SQVTM and CDR2 as ANQGSEA. Here the CDR3 DNA reads TGCAGCGCTACCGGGATTACTAATGAAAGACTGTTTTTT. Translating it yields CSATGITNERLFF.

Comments on this clonotype: A clone one base away is much larger, so this may be a read error. This rearrangement joins TRBV4-3 to TRBJ2-3; possibly TRBD2 for D (6 bases). The CDR3 length is 14 residues. Germline CDR1 LGHNA, CDR2 YSLEER. V was trimmed by 1 base and J by 8 bases, leaving 13 bases between them. The CDR3 DNA reads as TGCGCCAGCAGCCAAGGCGGGGTCTCAGCTACGCAGTATTTT. As protein: CASSQGGVSATQYF.

This rearrangement joins TRBV18 to TRBJ1-1, with no clear D. Germline CDR1 and CDR2: KGHSH and LQKENI. Between the trimmed V and J ends, which lost 3 bases and 3 bases, there was a span of 8 bases. The CDR3 is 13 amino acids. This CDR3 reads CASSPPDDTEAFF. For the CDR3, the DNA is TGTGCCAGCTCACCGCCCGATGACACTGAAGCTTTCTTT.

The sample holds a few counts of this clonotype. V is TRBV14 and J is TRBJ1-1; D is possibly TRBD1 (6 bases). Germline-derived CDR1 and CDR2 are SGHDN and FVKESK. V gave up 0 bases and J gave up 1 base, with 21 bases separating them. The CDR3 has 19 amino acids. CDR3 region: CASSQDLVVAGAQNTEAFF. CDR3 coding DNA: TGTGCCAGCAGCCAAGATTTAGTGGTAGCAGGGGCGCAGAACACTGAAGCTTTCTTT.

This rearrangement joins TRBV15 to TRBJ2-7; D is possibly TRBD2 (6 bases). The CDR3 is 13 amino acids. Germline V gene sequence: CDR1 LNHNV, CDR2 YYDKDF (reference sequence). The ends were cut back, 4 bases at V and 6 bases at J, with 13 bases in the middle. The CDR3 sequence is CATSMRRAVEQYF. The CDR3 DNA reads TGTGCCACCAGCATGAGGAGGGCCGTCGAGCAGTACTTC.